The clone carrying this T cell receptor (beta chain) was seen at least ten times. What it binds is unknown. V gave up 2 bases and J gave up 5 bases; unmatched junction bases: 7. This CDR3 spans 15 amino acids. The sample is drawn from a study of T-cell reconstitution after alpha-beta-depleted transplantation in children. Whole-study results and caveats: When one year had passed after transplant, most T-cell counts and diversity came from newly produced T cells.

Unique molecular identifiers featured in how the TCRbeta library was prepared. TCRdb passed the PCR reads through MiXCR, listing each CDR3 protein once. Of some 600,000 distinct CDR3 sequences listed, under 15% are singletons. This sequence joins TRBV12-3 or TRBV12-4 and TRBJ2-7; TRBD1 matches 9 bases. The input for sequencing was PBMCs, mostly from graft donor cells, taken 360 days after TCRalphabeta/CD19-depleted stem cell transplant. This sequence was found in a male patient aged 5 to 17 who had a stem cell transplant for acute myeloid leukemia, so the T cells may come from the graft donor. The CDR3 coding sequence is TGTGCCAGCAGTTTAACAGGGGACAGGGAGGACGAGCAGTACTTC. Its protein is CASSLTGDREDEQYF.